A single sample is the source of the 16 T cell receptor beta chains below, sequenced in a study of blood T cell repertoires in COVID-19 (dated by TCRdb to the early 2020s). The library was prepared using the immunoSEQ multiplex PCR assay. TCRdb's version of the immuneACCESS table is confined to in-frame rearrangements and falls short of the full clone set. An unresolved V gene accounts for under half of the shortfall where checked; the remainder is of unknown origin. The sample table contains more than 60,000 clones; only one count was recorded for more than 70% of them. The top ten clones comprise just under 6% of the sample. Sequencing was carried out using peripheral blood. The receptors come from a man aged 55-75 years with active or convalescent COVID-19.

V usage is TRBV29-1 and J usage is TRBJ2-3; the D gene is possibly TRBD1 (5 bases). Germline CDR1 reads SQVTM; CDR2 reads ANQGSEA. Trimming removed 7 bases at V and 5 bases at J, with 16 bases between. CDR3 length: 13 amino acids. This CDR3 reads CSARAAGIDTQYF. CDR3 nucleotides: TGCAGCGCCCGGGCGGCAGGGATAGATACGCAGTATTTT.

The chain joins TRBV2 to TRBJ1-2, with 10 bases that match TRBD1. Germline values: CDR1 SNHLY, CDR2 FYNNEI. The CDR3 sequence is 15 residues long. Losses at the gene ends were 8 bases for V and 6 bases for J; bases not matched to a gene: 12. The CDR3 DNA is TGTGCCAGCCGGACAGGGGGGATACTCGAAAATGGCTACACCTTC. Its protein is CASRTGGILENGYTF.

The CDR3 DNA sequence: TGTGCCAGCAGTGACAGGGGGCGAAGCAATCAGCCCCAGCATTTT. Translated, it gives CASSDRGRSNQPQHF. The chain is built from TRBV6-2 or TRBV6-3 and TRBJ1-5; 10 bases fit TRBD1. J gave up 1 base and V 5 bases, and 2 bases lay outside the gene matches. The CDR3 loop spans 15 amino acids. Germline lookup yields CDR1 MNHEY and CDR2 SVGEGT.

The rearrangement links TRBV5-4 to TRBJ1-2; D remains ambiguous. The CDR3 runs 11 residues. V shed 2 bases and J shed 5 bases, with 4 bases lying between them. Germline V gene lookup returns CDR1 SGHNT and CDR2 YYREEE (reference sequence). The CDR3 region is CASSFLYGYTF. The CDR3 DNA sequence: TGTGCCAGCAGCTTTCTTTATGGCTACACCTTC. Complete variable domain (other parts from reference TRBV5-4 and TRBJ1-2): ETGVTQSPTHLIKTRGQQVTLRCSSQSGHNTVSWYQQALGQGPQFIFQYYREEENGRGNFPPRFSGLQFPNYSSELNVNALELDDSALYLCASSFLYGYTFGSGTRLTVV.

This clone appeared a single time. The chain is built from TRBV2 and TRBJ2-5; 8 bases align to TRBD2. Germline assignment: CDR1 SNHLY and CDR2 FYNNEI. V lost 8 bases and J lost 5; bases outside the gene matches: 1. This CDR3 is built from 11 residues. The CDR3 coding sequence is TGTGCCAGCCGGGGGGGGGAGACCCAGTACTTC. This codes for CASRGGETQYF.

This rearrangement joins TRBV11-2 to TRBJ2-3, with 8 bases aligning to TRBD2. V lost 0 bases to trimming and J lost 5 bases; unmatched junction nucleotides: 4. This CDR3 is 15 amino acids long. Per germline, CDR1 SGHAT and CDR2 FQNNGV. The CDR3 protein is CASSLEIRGGDTQYF. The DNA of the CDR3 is TGTGCCAGCAGCTTAGAGATACGGGGGGGAGATACGCAGTATTTT.

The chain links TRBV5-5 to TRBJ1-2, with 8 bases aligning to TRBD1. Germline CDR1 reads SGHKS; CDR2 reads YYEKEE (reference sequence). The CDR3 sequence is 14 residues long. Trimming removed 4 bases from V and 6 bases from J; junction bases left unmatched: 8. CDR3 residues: CASSPGQVLDGYTF. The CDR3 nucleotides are TGTGCCAGCAGCCCGGGACAGGTTCTTGATGGCTACACCTTC.

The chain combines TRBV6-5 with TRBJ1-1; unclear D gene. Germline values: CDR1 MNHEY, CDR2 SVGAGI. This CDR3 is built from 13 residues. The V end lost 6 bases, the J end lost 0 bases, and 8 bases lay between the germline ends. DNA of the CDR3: TGTGCCAGCAGGGGAGCCATGAACACTGAAGCTTTCTTT. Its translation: CASRGAMNTEAFF.

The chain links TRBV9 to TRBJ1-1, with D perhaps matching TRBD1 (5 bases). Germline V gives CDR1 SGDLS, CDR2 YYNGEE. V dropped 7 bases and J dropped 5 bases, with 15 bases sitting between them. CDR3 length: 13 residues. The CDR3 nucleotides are TGTGCCAGCGGGGCGGGGCGCGGGACTGAAGCTTTCTTT. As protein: CASGAGRGTEAFF.

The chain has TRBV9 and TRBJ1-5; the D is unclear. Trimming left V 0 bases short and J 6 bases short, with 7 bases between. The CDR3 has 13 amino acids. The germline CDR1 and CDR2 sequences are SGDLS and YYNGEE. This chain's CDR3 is CASSVDTAQPQHF. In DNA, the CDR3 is TGTGCCAGCAGCGTAGATACTGCTCAGCCCCAGCATTTT.

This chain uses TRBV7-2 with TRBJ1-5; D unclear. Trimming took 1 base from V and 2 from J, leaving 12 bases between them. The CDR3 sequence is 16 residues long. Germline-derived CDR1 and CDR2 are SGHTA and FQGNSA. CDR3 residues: CASSLGAYRGNQPQHF. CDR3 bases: TGTGCCAGCAGCTTAGGGGCCTATCGAGGCAATCAGCCCCAGCATTTT.

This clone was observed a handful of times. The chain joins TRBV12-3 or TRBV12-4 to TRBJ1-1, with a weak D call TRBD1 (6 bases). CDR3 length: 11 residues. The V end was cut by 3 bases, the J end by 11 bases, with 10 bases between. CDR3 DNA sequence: TGTGCCAGCAGTTTCCGGACAGTTGCTTTCTTT. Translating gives CASSFRTVAFF.

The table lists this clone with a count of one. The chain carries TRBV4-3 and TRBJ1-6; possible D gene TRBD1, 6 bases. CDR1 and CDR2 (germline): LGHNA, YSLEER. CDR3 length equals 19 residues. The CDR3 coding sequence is TGCCCCCGCCGCCCGGGGGGGGGCCCCCTCCTCTCCTATAATTCACCCCTCCACTTT. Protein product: CPRRPGGGPLLSYNSPLHF.

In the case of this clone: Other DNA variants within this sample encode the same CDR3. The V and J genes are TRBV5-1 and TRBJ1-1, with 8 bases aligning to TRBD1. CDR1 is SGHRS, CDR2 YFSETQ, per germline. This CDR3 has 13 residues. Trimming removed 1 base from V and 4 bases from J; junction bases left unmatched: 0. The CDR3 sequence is CASSLTGGTEAFF. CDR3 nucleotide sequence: TGCGCCAGCAGCTTGACAGGGGGCACTGAAGCTTTCTTT. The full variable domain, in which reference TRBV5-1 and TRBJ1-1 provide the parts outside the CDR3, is KAGVTQTPRYLIKTRGQQVTLSCSPISGHRSVSWYQQTPGQGLQFLFEYFSETQRNKGNFPGRFSGRQFSNSRSEMNVSTLELGDSALYLCASSLTGGTEAFFGQGTRLTVV.

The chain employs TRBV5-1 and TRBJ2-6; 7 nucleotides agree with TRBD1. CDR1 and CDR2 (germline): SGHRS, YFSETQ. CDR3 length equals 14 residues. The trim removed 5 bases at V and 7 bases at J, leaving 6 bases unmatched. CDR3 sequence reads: CASRPRQGANVLTF. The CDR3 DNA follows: TGCGCCAGCAGGCCGCGACAGGGCGCCAACGTCCTGACTTTC.

The CDR3 coding sequence is TGTGCCAGCAGCCAGGGGTGGCAGGGGGCAACAGATACGCAGTATTTT. Translated, it gives CASSQGWQGATDTQYF. The chain has TRBV3-1 (or the pseudogene TRBV3-2) and TRBJ2-3, with 8 bases aligning to TRBD1. Germline V gene lookup returns CDR1 LGHDT and CDR2 YNNKEL (reference sequence). V dropped 3 bases and J dropped 3; count of bases not matched to a gene: 8. CDR3 length: 16 amino acids.